The 26 T cell receptor beta chains presented below share a single source sample, sequenced in a study of cytomegalovirus exposure and HLA in healthy donors. TCRdb's copy holds only in-frame clones and misses some; the assay was immunoSEQ multiplex PCR. The table includes around 50,000 clones, 80% to 95% detected once. What was sequenced was PBMCs. The receptors stem from a woman aged 18-29 years in good health and CMV-seronegative.

V gene TRBV13 combines with J gene TRBJ1-1; no clear D. The germline CDR1 and CDR2 sequences are PRHDT and FYEKMQ (reference sequence). Trimming cost V 5 bases and J 2 bases, with 12 bases left between them. The CDR3 is 14 amino acids. The CDR3, as DNA: TGTGCCAGCAGCCCCCTAGGTACAAACACTGAAGCTTTCTTT. Its protein product is CASSPLGTNTEAFF.

The chain employs TRBV5-1 and TRBJ2-3; 7 bases line up with TRBD2. With 0 bases clipped from V and 0 bases from J, the junction kept 4 bases outside the gene matches. This CDR3 has 16 amino acids. Germline V gene sequence: CDR1 SGHRS, CDR2 YFSETQ. CDR3 region: CASSLVGRGSTDTQYF. The CDR3 nucleotides are TGCGCCAGCAGCTTGGTCGGGCGGGGGAGCACAGATACGCAGTATTTT.

The chain carries TRBV11-3 and TRBJ2-1; D possibly corresponds to TRBD1 (6 bases). The V and J ends lost 3 bases and 5 bases respectively, with 14 bases between them. There are 15 residues in the CDR3. Germline loops: CDR1 SGHNT, CDR2 YENEEA. The CDR3 loop reads CASSFSPGAHNEQFF. CDR3 sequence (DNA): TGTGCCAGCAGCTTTTCCCCAGGGGCCCACAATGAGCAGTTCTTC.

The chain is built from TRBV5-6 and TRBJ1-2; D might be TRBD1 (5 bases). V shed 6 bases and J shed 2 bases, with 17 bases lying between them. The CDR3 sequence is 15 residues long. Germline V gene sequence: CDR1 SGHDT, CDR2 YYEEEE. CDR3 in amino acids: CASTIAGSINYGYTF. The CDR3 DNA reads as TGTGCCAGCACGATCGCAGGGTCAATCAACTATGGCTACACCTTC.

The V gene is TRBV6-5, the J gene TRBJ2-7; D may be TRBD2 (6 bases). Germline lookup yields CDR1 MNHEY and CDR2 SVGAGI. The V end lost 2 bases, the J end lost 6 bases, and 14 bases lay between the germline ends. The CDR3 has 14 amino acids. CDR3 region: CASSYGSGGVEQYF. CDR3 sequence (DNA): TGTGCCAGCAGTTACGGTTCCGGGGGAGTCGAGCAGTACTTC.

The chain combines TRBV5-1 with TRBJ1-2, with unresolved D. Germline CDR1 is SGHRS and CDR2 is YFSETQ. CDR3 size: 13 residues. Trimming cost V 0 bases and J 6 bases, with 9 bases left between them. Here the CDR3 DNA reads TGCGCCAGCAGCTTGGCCTTCGGGGATGGCTACACCTTC. Its protein is CASSLAFGDGYTF.

CDR3 DNA: TGTGCCAGCAGCTTAGCGGGACTAGCGGGAGAGCAGTTCTTC. Translating it yields CASSLAGLAGEQFF. This sequence joins TRBV7-2 and TRBJ2-1, with 13 bases matching TRBD2. The J segment lost 10 bases and the V segment lost 0 bases, leaving 0 bases of the junction unmatched. CDR3 length equals 14 residues. The germline gives CDR1 SGHTA, CDR2 FQGNSA.

Remarks on this clone: The same CDR3 is also encoded by other DNA sequences in this sample. This CDR3 is CASSQGDRGLYEQYF. For the CDR3, the DNA is TGCGCCAGCAGCCAGGGGGACAGGGGACTCTACGAGCAGTACTTC. The V call is TRBV4-1, the J call TRBJ2-7; 10 bases fit TRBD1. The CDR3 consists of 15 residues. J was trimmed by 3 bases and V by 3 bases; bases with no gene match: 5. Germline CDR1 MGHRA, CDR2 YSYEKL.

The V gene is TRBV7-8, the J gene TRBJ2-3; weak D call: TRBD2 (6 bases). This CDR3 comprises 15 residues. Germline CDR1 reads SGHVS; CDR2 reads FQNEAQ. Trimming left V 1 base short and J 3 bases short, with 11 bases between. The CDR3 spells CASSLVGGTTDTQYF. CDR3 sequence (DNA): TGTGCCAGCAGCTTAGTTGGCGGGACTACAGATACGCAGTATTTT.

V is TRBV7-8 and J is TRBJ1-5; D is possibly TRBD1 (5 bases). Trimming pared 1 base from V and 5 bases from J, leaving 6 bases between. The CDR3 consists of 13 residues. CDR1 SGHVS and CDR2 FQNEAQ come from the germline V gene. The CDR3 reads CASSLGGDQPQHF. DNA of the CDR3: TGTGCCAGCAGCTTAGGGGGGGATCAGCCCCAGCATTTT.

The J gene is TRBJ2-1, the V gene TRBV11-1; the match to TRBD2 covers 8 bases. Germline V gives CDR1 SGHAT, CDR2 FQDESV (reference sequence). The CDR3 runs to 16 residues. V was clipped by 3 bases and J by 4 bases; unmatched bases: 8. CDR3 sequence: CASSFSYEREYNEQFF. Here the CDR3 DNA reads TGTGCCAGCAGCTTTTCCTATGAGCGGGAGTACAATGAGCAGTTCTTC. Supplemented by reference TRBV11-1 and TRBJ2-1, the full variable domain reads EAEVAQSPRYKITEKSQAVAFWCDPISGHATLYWYRQILGQGPELLVQFQDESVVDDSQLPKDRFSAERLKGVDSTLKIQPAELGDSAMYLCASSFSYEREYNEQFFGPGTRLTVL.

A few counts support this clone. The chain uses TRBV6-5 and TRBJ2-7; weak D call: TRBD1 (6 bases). CDR3 length equals 16 residues. Trimming stripped 0 bases from V and 2 bases from J, with 14 bases between. Germline V gives CDR1 MNHEY, CDR2 SVGAGI. CDR3 loop: CASSYSKGGIPYEQYF. The CDR3 region has the DNA TGTGCCAGCAGTTACTCGAAAGGGGGAATCCCCTACGAGCAGTACTTC.

The V and J genes are TRBV11-3 and TRBJ2-3; TRBD2 agrees at 11 bases. Trimming cost V 3 bases and J 2 bases; bases outside gene matches: 4. Germline CDR1 is SGHNT and CDR2 is YENEEA. The CDR3 covers 16 residues. CDR3 sequence (DNA): TGTGCCAGCAGCTTCAGACTAGCGGGGTCCACAGATACGCAGTATTTT. Its protein is CASSFRLAGSTDTQYF. The entire variable domain, with the rest obtained from reference TRBV11-3 and TRBJ2-3, is as follows: EAGVVQSPRYKIIEKKQPVAFWCNPISGHNTLYWYLQNLGQGPELLIRYENEEAVDDSQLPKDRFSAERLKGVDSTLKIQPAELGDSAVYLCASSFRLAGSTDTQYFGPGTRLTVL.

The rearrangement links TRBV9 to TRBJ2-7; D may be TRBD1 (5 bases). CDR1 is SGDLS, CDR2 YYNGEE, per germline. CDR3 size: 14 residues. Trimming cost V 4 bases and J 3 bases, with 14 bases left between them. CDR3 sequence (DNA): TGTGCCAGCAGCCAGGACGACAGAGACTACGAGCAGTACTTC. The encoded protein is CASSQDDRDYEQYF.

The chain links TRBV5-1 to TRBJ1-1, with D possibly TRBD1 on 5 matching bases. V was trimmed by 4 bases and J by 7 bases, leaving 14 bases between them. This CDR3 spans 13 amino acids. CDR1 is SGHRS, CDR2 YFSETQ, per germline. The CDR3 is CASSPRQTDEAFF. As DNA, the CDR3 is TGCGCCAGCAGCCCCAGACAGACAGATGAAGCTTTCTTT.

V is TRBV27 and J is TRBJ1-5; possibly TRBD1 for D (5 bases). With 6 bases removed from V and 5 bases from J, the gap between germline ends came to 14 bases. Germline loops: CDR1 MNHEY, CDR2 SMNVEV (reference sequence). The CDR3 is 14 residues long. CDR3 loop: CASSAGGGHQPQHF. In DNA form, the CDR3 reads TGTGCCAGCAGCGCGGGGGGGGGTCATCAGCCCCAGCATTTT.

The V call is TRBV13, the J call TRBJ1-1; TRBD1 matches 8 bases. J was trimmed by 1 base and V by 5 bases; bases with no gene match: 18. Germline V gene sequence: CDR1 PRHDT, CDR2 FYEKMQ (reference sequence). CDR3 length: 19 amino acids. The CDR3 loop is CASSLERGTGRGPNTEAFF. As DNA, the CDR3 is TGTGCCAGCAGCCTCGAGCGGGGAACAGGCAGGGGGCCGAACACTGAAGCTTTCTTT.

The chain links TRBV5-1 to TRBJ2-2; D is possibly TRBD1 (6 bases). Trimming stripped 0 bases from V and 1 base from J, with 16 bases between. Germline CDR1 is SGHRS and CDR2 is YFSETQ. This CDR3 is 18 amino acids long. CDR3 nucleotide sequence: TGCGCCAGCAGCTTGGCCGCTGGGGGCGGAAAGAACACCGGGGAGCTGTTTTTT. Translation gives CASSLAAGGGKNTGELFF.

V is TRBV5-4 and J is TRBJ2-7, with D possibly matching TRBD1 (5 bases). CDR3 length: 14 amino acids. The germline CDR1 and CDR2 sequences are SGHNT and YYREEE (reference sequence). The ends were cut back, 4 bases at V and 3 bases at J, with 14 bases in the middle. For the CDR3, the DNA is TGTGCCAGCAGCCCAACGCAGGGAATCTACGAGCAGTACTTC. It translates to CASSPTQGIYEQYF.

V is TRBV18 and J is TRBJ2-3, with 7 bases fitting TRBD2. With 9 bases clipped from V and 1 base from J, the junction kept 28 bases outside the gene matches. The CDR3 has 21 residues. Germline V gene data show CDR1 as KGHSH and CDR2 as LQKENI. Here the CDR3 reads CASHHGPGGSYVYWGTDTQYF. CDR3 sequence (DNA): TGTGCCAGTCACCATGGGCCTGGCGGGAGCTATGTGTACTGGGGCACAGATACGCAGTATTTT.

V and J are TRBV27 and TRBJ1-2; no definite D call. In germline, CDR1 is MNHEY, CDR2 SMNVEV (reference sequence). Trimming left V 2 bases short and J 6 bases short, with 7 bases between. This CDR3 has 12 residues. The DNA for the CDR3 is TGTGCCAGCAGTTTACCGGGTGATGGCTACACCTTC. It codes for CASSLPGDGYTF.

This clone was seen only once. V usage is TRBV7-3 and J usage is TRBJ1-2; D perhaps matches TRBD1 (5 bases). Trimming cost V 3 bases and J 6 bases, with 11 bases left between them. CDR1 is SGHTA and CDR2 is FQGTGA in the germline V gene. The CDR3 consists of 13 residues. CDR3 protein: CASSFQGGDGYTF. The CDR3 bases are TGTGCCAGCAGCTTCCAGGGAGGCGATGGCTACACCTTC.

This chain uses TRBV6-6 with TRBJ2-7; 8 bases are a match to TRBD1. There are 15 residues in the CDR3. Losses at the gene ends were 0 bases for V and 3 bases for J; bases not matched to a gene: 4. Germline V gene lookup returns CDR1 MNHNY and CDR2 SVGAGI (reference sequence). CDR3 DNA sequence: TGTGCCAGCAGTTACTCGATTACAGGGGGCTACGAGCAGTACTTC. This sequence encodes CASSYSITGGYEQYF.

The rearrangement joins TRBV5-1 to TRBJ2-7; a possible D gene is TRBD2 (6 bases). Trimming pared 2 bases from V and 2 bases from J, leaving 11 bases between. CDR3 length equals 14 residues. Germline-derived CDR1 and CDR2 are SGHRS and YFSETQ. CDR3 DNA: TGCGCCAGCAGCTTCTCGGGGGTCACCTACGAGCAGTACTTC. As protein: CASSFSGVTYEQYF.

V gene TRBV6-5 combines with J gene TRBJ1-2; no firm D call. From germline, CDR1 is MNHEY and CDR2 SVGAGI. With 4 bases removed from V and 8 bases from J, the gap between germline ends came to 14 bases. CDR3 length: 13 residues. CDR3 amino acids: CASSSDLGGGYTF. As DNA, the CDR3 is TGTGCCAGCAGTTCAGACCTAGGAGGCGGCTACACCTTC.

The chain recombines TRBV15 with TRBJ1-3; no reliable D call. V lost 1 base to trimming and J lost 6 bases, with 7 bases between them. Germline values: CDR1 LNHNV, CDR2 YYDKDF (reference sequence). This CDR3 is 13 amino acids long. Written as DNA, the CDR3 is TGTGCCACCAGCAGAGCGGGTTCAAACACCATATATTTT. Translating gives CATSRAGSNTIYF.